Listed here are 16 T cell receptor beta chains from one sample, sequenced in a study of blood T cell repertoires in COVID-19. The method was immunoSEQ multiplex PCR; TCRdb's version includes in-frame clones alone and lacks a portion of them. Here the sample spans about 36,000 clones, more than 75% being singletons. The sequencing sample was made of peripheral blood. Source of these receptors: a man in his 70s with acute or convalescent COVID-19.

The CDR3 DNA reads as TGTGCCAGCAGCCCTTCCTGGGGCCTCGGCCACGAGCAGTACTTC. It yields the protein CASSPSWGLGHEQYF. The rearrangement links TRBV3-1 (or the pseudogene TRBV3-2) to TRBJ2-7; D might be TRBD1 (5 bases). V was pared by 4 bases and J by 5 bases, with 18 bases between. This CDR3 is built from 15 residues. Germline V CDR1 and CDR2: LGHDT, YNNKEL (reference sequence).

This chain uses TRBV9 with TRBJ2-3; 8 nucleotides line up with TRBD2. In germline, CDR1 is SGDLS, CDR2 YYNGEE. The V and J ends lost 4 bases and 4 bases, in that order; junction bases with no gene match: 8. The CDR3 contains 15 residues. The CDR3 protein is CASSYTPGLADTQYF. In nucleotides, the CDR3 is TGTGCCAGCAGCTACACCCCGGGACTAGCAGATACGCAGTATTTT.

This chain connects TRBV19 to TRBJ1-2, with 9 bases fitting TRBD1. This CDR3 contains 15 residues. With 10 bases clipped from V and 3 bases from J, the junction kept 12 bases outside the gene matches. CDR1 and CDR2 from the germline V gene are LNHDA and SQIVND (reference sequence). This chain's CDR3 is CATNTGQGVYYGYTF. The CDR3 nucleotides are TGTGCCACCAATACGGGACAGGGTGTATACTATGGCTACACCTTC.

The J gene is TRBJ1-2, the V gene TRBV21-1. TRBV21-1 is annotated as a pseudogene. The CDR3 loop spans 14 amino acids. CDR3 in DNA: TGTGCCAGCAGCAAAGATAAAAGGGGAGGTGGCTACACCTTC. It codes for CASSKDKRGGGYTF.

The rearrangement joins TRBV6-4 to TRBJ2-1; 10 bases line up with TRBD2. Germline CDR1 reads MRHNA; CDR2 reads SNTAGT. CDR3 size: 15 residues. Unmatched junction bases numbered 7, after V lost 6 bases and J lost 5 bases. The CDR3: CASSQSGGGNNEQFF. For the CDR3, the DNA is TGTGCCAGCAGCCAAAGCGGGGGGGGAAACAATGAGCAGTTCTTC.

J is TRBJ1-3 and V is TRBV30; 7 bases agree with TRBD1. The CDR3 extends over 15 amino acids. Germline V gene data show CDR1 as GTSNPN and CDR2 as SVGIG (reference sequence). The V gene end was trimmed by 3 bases and the J gene end by 2 bases; junction bases not matched to a gene: 7. This CDR3 is CAWSDHRGTGNTIYF. The CDR3 nucleotides are TGTGCCTGGAGCGATCACAGGGGCACTGGAAACACCATATATTTT.

The chain recombines TRBV7-2 with TRBJ2-4, with D maybe TRBD2 (6 bases). The V gene's germline CDR1 is SGHTA and CDR2 FQGNSA. Trimming cost V 5 bases and J 8 bases, with 13 bases left between them. This CDR3 is built from 13 residues. The CDR3 reads CASSLRDSDIQYF. The CDR3 DNA is TGTGCCAGCAGCCTCCGGGACTCGGACATTCAGTACTTC.

This clone was counted once. The chain joins TRBV2 to TRBJ1-2; D ambiguous. The V gene's germline CDR1 is SNHLY and CDR2 FYNNEI. Trimming removed 6 bases from V and 8 bases from J, with 22 bases in between. The CDR3 sequence is 15 residues long. In DNA, the CDR3 is TGTGCCAGCAGATGGGTGGGCCACCCTGTAGGCGGCTACACCTTC. This gives the protein CASRWVGHPVGGYTF.

The rearrangement joins TRBV7-2 to TRBJ2-3; 13 nucleotides line up with TRBD2. The CDR3 extends over 16 amino acids. The junction had 4 bases not matched to a gene; V was cut back by 5 bases and J by 2 bases. CDR1 and CDR2 from the germline V gene are SGHTA and FQGNSA. CDR3 region: CASSGGLAGVTDTQYF. The CDR3 coding sequence is TGTGCCAGCAGCGGAGGACTAGCGGGAGTCACAGATACGCAGTATTTT.

The J gene is TRBJ2-1, the V gene TRBV5-1; TRBD2 matches at 7 bases. The J segment lost 0 bases and the V segment lost 4 bases, leaving 10 bases of the junction unmatched. The CDR3 loop spans 17 amino acids. CDR1 and CDR2 (germline): SGHRS, YFSETQ. CDR3 sequence reads: CASSLEPSGSSYNEQFF. The CDR3 DNA sequence: TGCGCCAGCAGCCTCGAGCCTAGCGGCAGCTCCTACAATGAGCAGTTCTTC.

The chain combines TRBV29-1 with TRBJ2-1, with D possibly being TRBD1 (5 bases). With 2 bases removed from V and 4 bases from J, the gap between germline ends came to 12 bases. This CDR3 is built from 14 residues. Germline values: CDR1 SQVTM, CDR2 ANQGSEA. The CDR3: CSVESRTFYNEQFF. The CDR3 coding sequence is TGCAGCGTTGAAAGTAGGACATTTTACAATGAGCAGTTCTTC.

DNA of the CDR3: TGTGCCAGTAGTATGGGACAGCGCAACAATCAGCCCCAGCATTTT. Translation: CASSMGQRNNQPQHF. The rearrangement uses TRBV19 and TRBJ1-5; 7 bases agree with TRBD1. V shed 3 bases and J 3 bases; nucleotides not matched to a gene: 5. The germline gives CDR1 LNHDA, CDR2 SQIVND (reference sequence). The CDR3 has 15 residues.

The V gene is TRBV29-1, the J gene TRBJ1-1; D is undetermined. Germline CDR1 reads SQVTM; CDR2 reads ANQGSEA. The length of the CDR3 is 12 residues. V dropped 7 bases and J dropped 0 bases, with 9 bases sitting between them. The CDR3, as DNA: TGCAGCGCGAACAGAATGAACACTGAAGCTTTCTTT. This encodes CSANRMNTEAFF.

This clone occurred once. This sequence joins TRBV18 and TRBJ1-2; D not resolved. The CDR3 contains 19 residues. In germline, CDR1 is KGHSH, CDR2 LQKENI. V was cut by 0 bases and J by 2 bases, with 22 bases left in between. The CDR3 DNA is TGTGCCAGCTCACCACCGGTCCGGAGAATGTCCACTTCGAACTATGGCTACACCTTC. It encodes CASSPPVRRMSTSNYGYTF. Full variable domain (rest looked up from reference TRBV18 and TRBJ1-2): NAGVMQNPRHLVRRRGQEARLRCSPMKGHSHVYWYRQLPEEGLKFMVYLQKENIIDESGMPKERFSAEFPKEGPSILRIQQVVRGDSAAYFCASSPPVRRMSTSNYGYTFGSGTRLTVV.

The chain has TRBV11-2 and TRBJ1-5; no definite D call. This CDR3 is 13 amino acids long. Between the trimmed V and J ends, which lost 2 bases and 7 bases, there was a span of 9 bases. Germline lookup yields CDR1 SGHAT and CDR2 FQNNGV. The CDR3 region has the DNA TGTGCCAGCAGCTTAACGGTTAGACAGCCCCAGCATTTT. It yields the protein CASSLTVRQPQHF.

The chain joins TRBV3-1 (or the pseudogene TRBV3-2) to TRBJ1-5; D might be TRBD1 (5 bases). CDR1 and CDR2 from the germline V gene are LGHDT and YNNKEL (reference sequence). This CDR3 region has 17 residues. Trimming removed 1 base from V and 3 bases from J, with 16 bases in between. CDR3 DNA sequence: TGTGCCAGCAGCCAAGTAAAGGACATAGGCTACAATCAGCCCCAGCATTTT. Translation gives CASSQVKDIGYNQPQHF.